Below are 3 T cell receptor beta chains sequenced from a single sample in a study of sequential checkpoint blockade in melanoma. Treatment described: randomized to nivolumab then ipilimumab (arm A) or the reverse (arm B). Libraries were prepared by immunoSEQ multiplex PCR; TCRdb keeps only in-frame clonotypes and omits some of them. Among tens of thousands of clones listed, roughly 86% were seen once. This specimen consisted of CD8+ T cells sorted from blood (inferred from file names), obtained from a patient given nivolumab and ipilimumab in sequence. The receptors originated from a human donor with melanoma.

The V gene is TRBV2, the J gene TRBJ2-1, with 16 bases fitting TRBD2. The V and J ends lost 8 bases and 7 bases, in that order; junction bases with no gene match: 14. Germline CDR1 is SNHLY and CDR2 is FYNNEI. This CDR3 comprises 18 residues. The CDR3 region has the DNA TGTGCCAGCTCGGGAGGGACTAGCGGGGGGGCATTACCGAATGAGCAGTTCTTC. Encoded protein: CASSGGTSGGALPNEQFF.

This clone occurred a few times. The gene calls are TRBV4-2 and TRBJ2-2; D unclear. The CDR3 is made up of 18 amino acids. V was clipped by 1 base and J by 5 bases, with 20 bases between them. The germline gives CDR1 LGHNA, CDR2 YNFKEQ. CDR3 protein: CASSQGSVASLYTGELFF. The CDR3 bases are TGTGCCAGCAGCCAAGGATCAGTGGCCTCTCTTTATACCGGGGAGCTGTTTTTT.

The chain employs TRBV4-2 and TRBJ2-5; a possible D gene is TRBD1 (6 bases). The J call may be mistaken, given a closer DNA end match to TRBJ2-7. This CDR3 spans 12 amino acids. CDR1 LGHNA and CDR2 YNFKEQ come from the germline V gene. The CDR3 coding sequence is TGTGCCAGCTCACCGACAGGTTACGAGCAGTACTTC. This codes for CASSPTGYEQYF.